The 9 T cell receptor beta chains in this list originate from one sample, sequenced in a study of T cells after posttransplantation cyclophosphamide. Treatment was busulfan-fludarabine conditioning, a marrow graft, and cyclophosphamide on days +3 and +4. Using immunoSEQ multiplex PCR, the repertoire was profiled, and TCRdb retains in-frame clones only, with some absent. The table lists about 22,000 clones, about 90% of them singletons. The sample consisted of PBMCs, taken after allogeneic stem cell transplant with posttransplant cyclophosphamide. These receptors were taken from a female patient younger than 45 who received an allogeneic stem cell transplant from an unrelated donor, was CMV-positive, and had no GVHD. T cells may partly derive from the graft donor.

Remarks on this clone: Germline is not matched at one junction end, which may reflect a read error. The rearrangement joins TRBV5-6 to TRBJ2-5; maybe TRBD1 (6 bases). From germline, CDR1 is SGHDT and CDR2 YYEEEE. The length of the CDR3 is 11 residues. DNA for the CDR3: TGTGCCAGCAGCTTTCGACAGGCCTCCCACTTC. As protein: CASSFRQASHF.

The CDR3: CASSPGQGSYEQYF. The CDR3 region has the DNA TGCGCCAGCAGCCCGGGACAGGGCTCCTACGAGCAGTACTTC. The chain joins TRBV5-1 to TRBJ2-7; 9 nucleotides line up with TRBD1. CDR1 is SGHRS, CDR2 YFSETQ, per germline. V was pared by 4 bases and J by 0 bases, with 2 bases of the junction left unmatched. The CDR3 is made up of 14 amino acids.

V and J are TRBV5-1 and TRBJ2-1; the match to TRBD2 covers 10 bases. From germline, CDR1 is SGHRS and CDR2 YFSETQ. The trim removed 6 bases at V and 4 bases at J, leaving 7 bases unmatched. The length of the CDR3 is 15 residues. The CDR3 nucleotides are TGCGCCAGCAAGGTAGCGGGGGGTTCTTACAATGAGCAGTTCTTC. As protein: CASKVAGGSYNEQFF. The variable domain in full, completed from reference TRBV5-1 and TRBJ2-1, reads KAGVTQTPRYLIKTRGQQVTLSCSPISGHRSVSWYQQTPGQGLQFLFEYFSETQRNKGNFPGRFSGRQFSNSRSEMNVSTLELGDSALYLCASKVAGGSYNEQFFGPGTRLTVL.

The V and J genes are TRBV5-8 and TRBJ2-5; 7 bases map to TRBD2. The length of the CDR3 is 17 residues. Germline V CDR1 and CDR2: SGHTS, YDEGEE. The ends lost 2 bases at V and 2 bases at J; junction bases unmatched: 12. The CDR3 reads CASSFRLATLLQETQYF. The DNA of the CDR3 is TGTGCCAGCAGCTTTCGACTAGCCACTCTTCTGCAAGAGACCCAGTACTTC.

The chain is built from TRBV7-9 and TRBJ2-1; 15 bases align to TRBD2. This CDR3 has 17 residues. J was trimmed by 4 bases and V by 5 bases; bases with no gene match: 6. The germline gives CDR1 SEHNR, CDR2 FQNEAQ (reference sequence). CDR3 sequence: CASSTGLAGGNYNEQFF. DNA for the CDR3: TGTGCCAGCAGCACCGGACTAGCGGGGGGGAATTACAATGAGCAGTTCTTC.

The V gene is TRBV7-3, the J gene TRBJ2-6; TRBD2 might be the D (5 bases). The CDR3 has 19 amino acids. V was trimmed by 3 bases and J by 0 bases, leaving 18 bases between them. Per the germline V gene, CDR1 is SGHTA and CDR2 is FQGTGA. This CDR3 reads CASSFLSTRLLSGANVLTF. As DNA, the CDR3 is TGTGCCAGCAGCTTTCTCTCAACCAGACTACTCTCTGGGGCCAACGTCCTGACTTTC.

The chain recombines TRBV7-8 with TRBJ1-6; possibly TRBD1 for D (6 bases). V lost 2 bases and J lost 10, with 24 bases in between. Germline V gene lookup returns CDR1 SGHVS and CDR2 FQNEAQ. CDR3 length equals 18 residues. The chain's CDR3 is CASSLIRGRTGLGSPLHF. The DNA for the CDR3 is TGTGCCAGCAGCTTAATTCGAGGCCGTACAGGGTTGGGATCACCCCTCCACTTT.

This rearrangement joins TRBV30 to TRBJ1-1; the match to TRBD1 covers 8 bases. Germline CDR1 is GTSNPN and CDR2 is SVGIG (reference sequence). CDR3 size: 16 residues. V shed 5 bases and J 11 bases; nucleotides not matched to a gene: 22. The CDR3: CAWQGTTGTGSRGAFF. The CDR3 coding sequence is TGTGCCTGGCAAGGAACAACCGGGACAGGCTCGAGGGGTGCTTTCTTT.

This chain links TRBV6-1 with TRBJ1-4; perhaps TRBD1 as D (6 bases). The CDR3 loop spans 16 amino acids. With 3 bases removed from V and 5 bases from J, the gap between germline ends came to 16 bases. The V gene's germline CDR1 is MNHNS and CDR2 SASEGT. In DNA, the CDR3 is TGTGCCAGCAGTGAGAACAGGGCCCGGGGAAATGAAAAACTGTTTTTT. This encodes CASSENRARGNEKLFF.